The rows below give T cell receptor beta chains drawn from one sample of a study of cytomegalovirus exposure and HLA in healthy donors. TCRdb's copy holds only in-frame clones and misses some; the assay was immunoSEQ multiplex PCR. The data hold tens of thousands of clones, with around four fifths observed a single time. The sample was PBMCs. All receptors come from a male donor in good health and CMV-seronegative. Both conserved end residues are trimmed from each CDR3.

ASSFDRQPGANVLT	TRBJ2-6	TRBV7-2
ASSIRPDRGIYEQY	TRBJ2-7	TRBV9
ASSPAGTVPGELF	TRBJ2-2	TRBV19
ASSLPGQAGGYT	TRBJ1-2	TRBV7-9
ASSLVLRTGIVVGAF	TRBJ1-1	TRBV11-2
ASSPGLAISYNEQF	TRBJ2-1	TRBV11-3
ASSESGILYEQY	-	TRBV10-2
ASSSQGTGKGNEH	TRBJ1-5	TRBV28
ASSTLGAGGPYEQY	TRBJ2-7	TRBV11-2
ASSPGQGARDEQF	TRBJ2-1	TRBV5-4
ASSMIDRAYGYT	TRBJ1-2	TRBV19
ATSKNGGNYGYT	TRBJ1-2	TRBV15
ASSLDRGREKLF	TRBJ1-4	TRBV7-2
ASSVDHGEVVAF	TRBJ1-1	TRBV9
ASSLESGQAYEQY	TRBJ2-7	TRBV11-3
ASSERSPRGGSYEQY	TRBJ2-7	TRBV6-1
ASSLKQGWRTEAF	TRBJ1-1	TRBV28
ASSSSGTESGNTIY	TRBJ1-3	TRBV5-1
ASKGQQNTEAF	TRBJ1-1	TRBV7-2
ASPGGAGGRRETQY	TRBJ2-5	TRBV2
ASGSRVGLAGESNEQF	TRBJ2-1	TRBV11-2
ASSLQREVEQY	TRBJ2-7	TRBV7-9
ASSLNRGVNYGYT	TRBJ1-2	TRBV28
ASSQDTPNTEAF	TRBJ1-1	TRBV4-3
ASSSIAGGGWDEQF	TRBJ2-1	TRBV7-2
ASSLGDAYEQY	TRBJ2-7	TRBV27
ASSWGVAVNTGELF	TRBJ2-2	TRBV7-2
ASQPSGQGPYT	TRBJ1-2	TRBV28
ASSLYIHREGQPQH	TRBJ1-5	TRBV28
ASGLGGSSYEQY	TRBJ2-7	TRBV19
ASSLSGSQTYEQY	-	TRBV5-1
ASIPATMNTEAF	TRBJ1-1	TRBV25-1
ASGLSWSWATEAF	TRBJ1-1	TRBV28
ASSHSERYGYT	TRBJ1-2	TRBV14
ASSKARLLGEQF	TRBJ2-1	TRBV19
ASNGQVANYGYT	TRBJ1-2	TRBV6-5
ASSPQVSEAF	TRBJ1-1	TRBV18
ASSGYPGHGIATNEKLF	TRBJ1-4	TRBV7-2
ASSESSGKAGELF	TRBJ2-2	TRBV2
ASSLFTGGDEKLF	TRBJ1-4	TRBV27
ASRNSDNSPLH	TRBJ1-6	TRBV2